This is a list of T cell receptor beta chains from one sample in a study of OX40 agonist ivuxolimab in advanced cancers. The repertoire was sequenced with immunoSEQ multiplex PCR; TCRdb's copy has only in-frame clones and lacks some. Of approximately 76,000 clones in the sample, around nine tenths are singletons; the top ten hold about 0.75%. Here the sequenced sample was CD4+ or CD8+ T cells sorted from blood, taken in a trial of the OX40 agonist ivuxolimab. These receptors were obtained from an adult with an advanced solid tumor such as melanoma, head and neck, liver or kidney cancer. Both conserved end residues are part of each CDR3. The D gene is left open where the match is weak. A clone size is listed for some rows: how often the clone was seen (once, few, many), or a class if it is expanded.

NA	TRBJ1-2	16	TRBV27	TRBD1	CASSASSGQGSYGYTF	TGTGCCAGCAGTGCCAGTTCTGGACAGGGGTCCTATGGCTACACCTTC
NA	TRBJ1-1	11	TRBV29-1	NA	CSVGRRTEAFF	TGCAGCGTTGGACGGAGGACTGAAGCTTTCTTT
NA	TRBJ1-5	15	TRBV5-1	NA	CASSFGPGADQPQHF	NA
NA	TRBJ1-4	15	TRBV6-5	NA	CASSYSGSINEKLFF	TGTGCCAGCAGTTACTCAGGAAGTATTAATGAAAAACTGTTTTTT
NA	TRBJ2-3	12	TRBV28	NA	CASSVSTDTQYF	TGTGCCAGCAGTGTCAGCACAGATACGCAGTATTTT
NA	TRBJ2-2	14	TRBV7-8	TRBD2	CASSLAGRESELFF	TGTGCCAGCAGCTTAGCGGGGAGGGAGAGTGAGCTGTTTTTT
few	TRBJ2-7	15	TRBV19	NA	CASTLVWGEGYEQYF	TGTGCCAGTACCCTGGTCTGGGGAGAGGGCTACGAGCAGTACTTC
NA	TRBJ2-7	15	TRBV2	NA	CASSRQAGSSYEQYF	TGTGCCAGCAGTAGGCAGGCAGGGAGCTCCTACGAGCAGTACTTC
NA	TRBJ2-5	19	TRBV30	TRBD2	CAWTFLPASGGLYQETQYF	TGTGCCTGGACCTTTCTTCCGGCTAGCGGGGGCCTGTACCAAGAGACCCAGTACTTC
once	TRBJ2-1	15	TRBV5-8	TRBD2	CASSLGLAEYNEQFF	TGTGCCAGCAGCTTAGGACTAGCGGAATACAATGAGCAGTTCTTC
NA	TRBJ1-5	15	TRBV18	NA	CASSPSGDLNQPQHF	TGTGCCAGCTCCCCCTCGGGAGACCTCAATCAGCCCCAGCATTTT
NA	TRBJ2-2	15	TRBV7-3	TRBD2	CASSLDSGKTGELFF	TGTGCCAGCAGCTTAGATAGCGGGAAGACCGGGGAGCTGTTTTTT
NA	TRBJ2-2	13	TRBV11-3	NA	CASSKQGTGELFF	TGTGCCAGCAGCAAACAGGGCACCGGGGAGCTGTTTTTT
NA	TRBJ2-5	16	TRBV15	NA	CATSRGRGVGQETQYF	TGTGCCACCAGCAGAGGTCGAGGGGTCGGGCAGGAGACCCAGTACTTC
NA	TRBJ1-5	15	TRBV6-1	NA	CASSLGRYSNQPQHF	TGTGCCAGCAGCCTCGGCCGCTATAGCAATCAGCCCCAGCATTTT
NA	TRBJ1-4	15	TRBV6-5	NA	CASSDRSGLGEKLFF	TGTGCCAGCAGCGACCGCTCCGGGTTAGGAGAAAAACTGTTTTTT
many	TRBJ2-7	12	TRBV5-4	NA	CASSLDSNEQYF	TGTGCCAGCAGCTTGGACAGCAACGAGCAGTACTTC
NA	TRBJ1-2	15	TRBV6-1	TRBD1	CASRPDRGESYGYTF	TGTGCCAGCAGACCCGACAGGGGTGAAAGTTATGGCTACACCTTC
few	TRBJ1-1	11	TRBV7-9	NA	CASSLGTEAFF	TGTGCCAGCAGCTTGGGCACTGAAGCTTTCTTT
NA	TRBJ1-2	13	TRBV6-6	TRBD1	CASSYGTGSSYTF	TGTGCCAGCAGTTACGGGACAGGCTCGAGCTACACCTTC
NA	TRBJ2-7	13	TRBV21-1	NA	CASSQRDRAEQYF	TGTGCCAGCAGCCAAAGGGACAGAGCCGAGCAGTACTTC
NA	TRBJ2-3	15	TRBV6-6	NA	CASSSQTENTDTQYF	TGTGCCAGCAGTTCCCAGACAGAGAACACAGATACGCAGTATTTT
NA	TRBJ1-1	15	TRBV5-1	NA	CASSLMGQEGSEAFF	TGCGCCAGCAGCTTGATGGGGCAGGAAGGCAGTGAAGCTTTCTTT
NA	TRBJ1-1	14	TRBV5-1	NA	CASSLLSRNTEAFF	TGCGCCAGCAGCTTGTTGAGCAGGAACACTGAAGCTTTCTTT
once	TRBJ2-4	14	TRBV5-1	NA	CASSTRNSSNIQYF	TGCGCCAGCAGCACCAGGAATTCATCAAACATTCAGTACTTC
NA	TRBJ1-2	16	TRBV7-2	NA	CASSLDGAGQNYGYTF	TGTGCCAGCAGCTTAGATGGCGCCGGACAGAACTATGGCTACACCTTC
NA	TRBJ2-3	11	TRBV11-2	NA	CASSRTDTQYF	TGTGCCAGCAGCCGCACAGATACGCAGTATTTT
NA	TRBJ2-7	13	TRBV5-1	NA	CASSLVEGYEQYF	TGCGCCAGCAGCTTGGTTGAGGGGTACGAGCAGTACTTC
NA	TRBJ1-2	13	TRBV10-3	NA	CAITQGPNYGYTF	TGTGCCATCACCCAGGGGCCCAACTATGGCTACACCTTC
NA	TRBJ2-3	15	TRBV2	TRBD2	CASSEKSGRAGTQYF	TGTGCCAGCAGTGAGAAGAGCGGGAGGGCCGGGACGCAGTATTTT
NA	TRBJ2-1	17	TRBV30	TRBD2	CAWKGVTSGSDYNEQFF	TGTGCCTGGAAAGGGGTGACTAGCGGGAGCGACTACAATGAGCAGTTCTTC
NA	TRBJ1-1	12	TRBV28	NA	CASNYADTEAFF	TGTGCCAGCAATTACGCCGACACTGAAGCTTTCTTT
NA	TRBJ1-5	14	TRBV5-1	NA	CASSLMGGNQPQHF	TGCGCCAGCAGCTTAATGGGTGGCAATCAGCCCCAGCATTTT
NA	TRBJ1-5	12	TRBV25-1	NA	CASQGPNQPQHF	TGTGCCAGCCAGGGACCCAATCAGCCCCAGCATTTT
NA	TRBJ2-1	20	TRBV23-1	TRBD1	CASSQVQNLPGTGAYNEQFF	TGCGCCAGCAGTCAAGTTCAAAACCTCCCCGGGACAGGAGCCTACAATGAGCAGTTCTTC
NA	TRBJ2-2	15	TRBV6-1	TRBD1	CASRDRGPSTGELFF	TGTGCCAGCAGGGACAGGGGGCCTAGCACCGGGGAGCTGTTTTTT
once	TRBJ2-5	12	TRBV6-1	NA	CASSSWEETQYF	TGTGCCAGCAGTAGTTGGGAGGAGACCCAGTACTTC
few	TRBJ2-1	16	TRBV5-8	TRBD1	CASSLGTGGVHNEQFF	TGTGCCAGCAGCTTGGGGACAGGTGGGGTACACAATGAGCAGTTCTTC
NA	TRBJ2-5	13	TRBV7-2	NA	CASSPPFMETQYF	TGTGCCAGCAGCCCCCCTTTCATGGAGACCCAGTACTTC
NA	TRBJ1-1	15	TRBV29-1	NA	CSVDVRTPLNTEAFF	TGCAGCGTTGATGTGCGGACTCCCTTGAACACTGAAGCTTTCTTT